This TCR beta chain was retrieved from a study of radiation and T cells in renal cell carcinoma. The time point was: blood 4 weeks post-SBRT, at nephrectomy. The sample's treatment: 15 Gy SBRT to primary tumor, nephrectomy 4 weeks later. Nephrectomy followed 15 Gy stereotactic body radiation by 4 weeks. Clear cell pathology was present in this patient's renal cell carcinoma. Germline V CDR1 and CDR2: SNHLY, FYNNEI. This CDR3 is built from 15 residues. Whole-study findings and limits: From baseline, blood top tumor clonotypes peaked at 2 weeks post-radiation. Baseline intratumoral clonotype presence is unknown without pretreatment biopsies.

Remarks on this clone: Its antigen is unidentified. Germline is not matched at one junction end, which may reflect a read error.

Here immunoSEQ multiplex PCR was the method, and the copy in TCRdb shows in-frame clones only, minus some. The repertoire has tens of thousands of clones, about 89% of them found once; the top ten carry 5.5% to 7%. The origin of this receptor is a woman between 65 and 79 years old with renal cell carcinoma. Sequences were derived from blood, sampled from a patient whose treatment included radiotherapy and nephrectomy. The rearrangement joins TRBV2 to TRBJ1-5; D uncertain. The CDR3 protein is CASREGRNSNQPQHF. In nucleotides, the CDR3 is TGTGCCAGCAGGGAAGGGAGAAATAGCAATCAGCCCCAGCATTTT. Drawing the rest from reference TRBV2 and TRBJ1-5, the complete variable domain is EPEVTQTPSHQVTQMGQEVILRCVPISNHLYFYWYRQILGQKVEFLVSFYNNEISEKSEIFDDQFSVERPDGSNFTLKIRSTKLEDSAMYFCASREGRNSNQPQHFGDGTRLSIL.